This T cell receptor (beta chain) was recorded in a study of tumor-infiltrating lymphocytes in primary liver carcinoma. The investigators made TCR beta cDNA from 500 ng total RNA, using a constant-region primer. Three rounds of nested multiplex PCR with slightly modified ARM-PCR produced TCR beta libraries. TRBV1-TRBV30 forward primers and a C-beta reverse primer were used in the first two PCR rounds, which each ran for about 11 cycles. A single record per CDR3 protein comes from TCRdb applying MiXCR to the multiplex PCR reads. The profile shows about 120,000 distinct CDR3 sequences, about two thirds of them singletons. From approximately 20-30 mg of unsorted bulk tissue, DNA and RNA were co-extracted together. All patients had surgically resected primary liver carcinoma. Among the patients, all had chronic HBV infection and none had been treated. Comment on this clonotype: Its ends do not fully match the called genes, so a read error is possible.

The CDR3 has 18 amino acids. The germline CDR1 and CDR2 sequences are MDHEN and SYDVKM. The sample comprised tumor-adjacent normal liver tissue. The chain employs TRBV28 and TRBJ2-6, with 7 positions matching TRBD2. This TCR derives from a woman aged 55-70 years with primary liver carcinoma and hepatitis B virus infection. In DNA form, the CDR3 reads TGTGCCAGAAGATCGACCGGGACTACCTCCTCTGGGGCCAACGTCCAGACTTTC. Its translation: CARRSTGTTSSGANVQTF. The whole variable domain, remainder taken from reference TRBV28 and TRBJ2-6, is DVKVTQSSRYLVKRTGEKVFLECVQDMDHENMFWYRQDPGLGLRLIYFSYDVKMKEKGDIPEGYSVSREKKERFSLILESASTNQTSMYLCARRSTGTTSSGANVQTFGAGSRLTVL.